What follows are 30 T cell receptor beta chains derived from one specimen sequenced in a study of T cell repertoires in cytomegalovirus infection. TCRdb itself ran the reads through MiXCR, one entry per CDR3 protein. This sample has hundreds of thousands of distinct CDR3 sequences, with roughly 33% found just once. Their specific antigens are unknown. The sequencing used cultured CD8+ T cells from PBMCs, collected from culture after CMV antigen stimulation. Source of these receptors: a human donor in good health (CMV status not recorded). Some clones in this sample may be carry-over from other donors' samples.

With regard to this clonotype: Germline is not matched at one junction end, which may reflect a read error. This chain connects TRBV5-8 to TRBJ2-3, with 8 bases aligning to TRBD2. Germline loops: CDR1 SGHTS, CDR2 YDEGEE. This CDR3 spans 15 amino acids. The CDR3 region has the DNA TGTACCAGCAGCTTCGGGGGGGGTGGCACAGATACGCAGTATTTT. Encoded protein: CTSSFGGGGTDTQYF. Filled out from reference TRBV5-8 and TRBJ2-3, the complete variable domain reads EAGVTQSPTHLIKTRGQQATLRCSPISGHTSVYWYQQALGLGLQFLLWYDEGEERNRGNFPPRFSGRQFPNYSSELNVNALELEDSALYLCTSSFGGGGTDTQYFGPGTRLTVL.

The J gene is TRBJ2-3, the V gene TRBV28; 14 bases agree with TRBD2. The CDR3 contains 17 residues. V lost 4 bases to trimming and J lost 8 bases; unmatched junction nucleotides: 11. The germline V gene encodes CDR1 MDHEN and CDR2 SYDVKM. The CDR3 DNA reads TGTGCCAGCAGTTCAAAACCGGGACTAGCGGGGGTGGGTACGCAGTATTTT. Its protein is CASSSKPGLAGVGTQYF. The whole variable domain, filled in from reference TRBV28 and TRBJ2-3, reads DVKVTQSSRYLVKRTGEKVFLECVQDMDHENMFWYRQDPGLGLRLIYFSYDVKMKEKGDIPEGYSVSREKKERFSLILESASTNQTSMYLCASSSKPGLAGVGTQYFGPGTRLTVL.

This clonotype was counted only a few times. The rearrangement uses TRBV19 and TRBJ2-6, with D perhaps TRBD2 (5 bases). CDR3 length: 15 amino acids. V lost 2 bases to trimming and J lost 1 base, with 6 bases between them. CDR1 LNHDA and CDR2 SQIVND come from the germline V gene (reference sequence). The CDR3 spells CASSIRGSGANVLTF. CDR3 DNA: TGTGCCAGTAGTATACGAGGGTCTGGGGCCAACGTCCTGACTTTC. The full variable domain, in which reference TRBV19 and TRBJ2-6 provide the parts outside the CDR3, is DGGITQSPKYLFRKEGQNVTLSCEQNLNHDAMYWYRQDPGQGLRLIYYSQIVNDFQKGDIAEGYSVSREKKESFPLTVTSAQKNPTAFYLCASSIRGSGANVLTFGAGSRLTVL.

In this sample, this clonotype turned up many times. The chain uses TRBV7-8 and TRBJ2-1; no firm D call. Germline V gene lookup returns CDR1 SGHVS and CDR2 FQNEAQ. V was clipped by 5 bases and J by 5 bases, with 7 bases between them. This CDR3 is built from 12 residues. In nucleotides, the CDR3 is TGTGCCAGCAGCCAAGGGCACAATGAGCAGTTCTTC. It yields the protein CASSQGHNEQFF. The variable domain in full, completed from reference TRBV7-8 and TRBJ2-1, reads GAGVSQSPRYKVAKRGQDVALRCDPISGHVSLFWYQQALGQGPEFLTYFQNEAQLDKSGLPSDRFFAERPEGSVSTLKIQRTQQEDSAVYLCASSQGHNEQFFGPGTRLTVL.

V gene TRBV6-5 combines with J gene TRBJ1-1; TRBD1 is a possible D gene (5 bases). This CDR3 spans 12 amino acids. V lost 8 bases, J lost 5 bases, and 12 bases lay in between. Germline loops: CDR1 MNHEY, CDR2 SVGAGI. Written as DNA, the CDR3 is TGTGCCAGCGGGATCGGGGGTACTGAAGCTTTCTTT. As protein: CASGIGGTEAFF.

There are a few counts of this clonotype. This CDR3 is CASNLGQGIIDTQYF. CDR3 bases: TGTGCCAGCAACCTCGGACAGGGGATTATAGATACGCAGTATTTT. The genes are TRBV12-3 or TRBV12-4 and TRBJ2-3, with 9 bases that match TRBD1. CDR3 length: 15 residues. J gave up 5 bases and V 7 bases, and 10 bases lay outside the gene matches.

The sample holds a few counts of this clonotype. The V call is TRBV11-1, the J call TRBJ2-3, with unresolved D. Looked up from germline, CDR1 is SGHAT and CDR2 is FQDESV (reference sequence). The CDR3 extends over 15 amino acids. The V end was cut by 6 bases, the J end by 0 bases, with 13 bases between. CDR3 sequence (DNA): TGTGCCAGCAGGGCGGACGCAACTAGCACAGATACGCAGTATTTT. This translates into CASRADATSTDTQYF.

In this sample, this clonotype turned up a few times. The chain is built from TRBV7-8 and TRBJ1-2; 7 positions match TRBD1. Germline CDR1 SGHVS, CDR2 FQNEAQ. The length of the CDR3 is 14 residues. V lost 1 base and J lost 6; bases outside the gene matches: 5. The CDR3, as DNA: TGTGCCAGCAGCTTAGGCCCAGGGGGTGATGGCTACACCTTC. It codes for CASSLGPGGDGYTF.

This chain connects TRBV2 to TRBJ2-7; no definite D call. The CDR3 extends over 12 amino acids. Trimming left V 8 bases short and J 2 bases short, with 10 bases between. The germline gives CDR1 SNHLY, CDR2 FYNNEI. Here the CDR3 reads CASWVPTYEQYV. The DNA for the CDR3 is TGTGCCAGCTGGGTTCCCACCTACGAGCAGTACGTC.

The DNA for the CDR3 is TGTGCCAGCAGTGGCGTGGGGGGGGCGAAGACCCAGTACTTC. As protein: CASSGVGGAKTQYF. The chain couples TRBV27 to TRBJ2-5, with a weak D call TRBD2 (7 bases). The germline V gene has CDR1 MNHEY and CDR2 SMNVEV (reference sequence). The CDR3 runs to 14 residues. V was pared by 5 bases and J by 6 bases, with 16 bases between.

The chain uses TRBV20-1 and TRBJ2-2; TRBD1 is a possible D gene (6 bases). CDR1 is DFQATT, CDR2 SNEGSKA, per germline (reference sequence). Trimming removed 1 base at V and 4 bases at J, with 7 bases between. The CDR3 is 13 residues long. CDR3 sequence: CSARGTVTGELFF. CDR3 bases: TGCAGTGCTAGAGGGACAGTCACCGGGGAGCTGTTTTTT.

The chain uses TRBV7-1 and TRBJ2-1; 9 nucleotides line up with TRBD2. TRBV7-1 carries the ORF label, with uncertain function. Losses at the gene ends were 5 bases for V and 4 bases for J; bases not matched to a gene: 9. The CDR3 length is 16 residues. CDR3 bases: TGTGCCAGCAGCCGTGACCGGCGGGGGGGGTACAATGAGCAGTTCTTC. Translated, it gives CASSRDRRGGYNEQFF.

The gene calls are TRBV6-5 and TRBJ1-1; D is ambiguous. The CDR3 is 13 residues long. Deletions cut 6 bases from V and 1 base from J, with 9 bases between. Germline V gives CDR1 MNHEY, CDR2 SVGAGI. CDR3 protein: CASSLTWNTEAFF. CDR3 coding DNA: TGTGCCAGCAGCTTGACGTGGAACACTGAAGCTTTCTTT.

The CDR3 here is CASSLSAFSADTQYF. The CDR3, as DNA: TGTGCCAGCAGCTTAAGCGCTTTCAGTGCGGATACGCAGTATTTT. The rearrangement joins TRBV11-3 to TRBJ2-3; unclear D gene. This CDR3 has 15 amino acids. Trimming stripped 2 bases from V and 6 bases from J, with 15 bases between. Germline V CDR1 and CDR2: SGHNT, YENEEA.

Concerning this clonotype itself: A clone one base away is much larger, so this may be a read error. The chain employs TRBV7-8 and TRBJ1-1, with 7 bases aligning to TRBD1. The length of the CDR3 is 12 residues. Looked up from germline, CDR1 is SGHVS and CDR2 is FQNEAQ. The CDR3 DNA reads as TGTGCCAGCGACAGGGTGAAGACTGAAGCTTTCTTT. This gives the protein CASDRVKTEAFF.

The chain couples TRBV7-4 to TRBJ2-5; D gene uncertain. Germline V gene sequence: CDR1 SGHVT, CDR2 SQSDAQ. The CDR3 extends over 14 amino acids. The V end was cut by 5 bases, the J end by 5 bases, with 15 bases between. The CDR3 DNA reads TGTGCCAGCAGCCCCGTATCGGCGGTGGAGACCCAGTACTTC. Residues: CASSPVSAVETQYF.

As to this clonotype: The conserved final phenylalanine or tryptophan is absent from the CDR3, which likely points to a read error. The DNA is left out, because the CDR3 cannot be placed on it with certainty; the CDR3 is given as TCRdb lists it. The chain recombines TRBV29-1 with TRBJ1-2; the table's D call, TRBD1, has no DNA check behind it. Germline CDR1 and CDR2: SQVTM and ANQGSEA. Including both end residues, the CDR3 is 11 amino acids long. The CDR3 protein is CSVEGLLGQSS.

This clonotype has a count of ten or more. The rearrangement links TRBV7-6 to TRBJ2-6, with a tentative D call TRBD2 (6 bases). The CDR3 is 18 amino acids. Trimming shortened V by 5 bases and J by 0 bases, and 17 bases separated the two germline ends. Germline-derived CDR1 and CDR2 are SGHVS and FNYEAQ. The CDR3 here is CASSPPGGVSSGANVLTF. In DNA form, the CDR3 reads TGTGCCAGCAGCCCCCCAGGCGGGGTGAGCTCTGGGGCCAACGTCCTGACTTTC.

The rearrangement uses TRBV7-9 and TRBJ1-2; 8 bases are shared with TRBD1. CDR3 length: 15 residues. CDR1 and CDR2 (germline): SEHNR, FQNEAQ (reference sequence). Trimming at V came to 5 bases and at J to 4 bases, leaving 9 bases not matched to a gene. Here the CDR3 DNA reads TGTGCCAGCAGCACCGGACAGGGCGGAGTCTATGGCTACACCTTC. It codes for CASSTGQGGVYGYTF. The whole variable domain, remainder taken from reference TRBV7-9 and TRBJ1-2, is DTGVSQNPRHKITKRGQNVTFRCDPISEHNRLYWYRQTLGQGPEFLTYFQNEAQLEKSRLLSDRFSAERPKGSFSTLEIQRTEQGDSAMYLCASSTGQGGVYGYTFGSGTRLTVV.

The J gene is TRBJ1-2, the V gene TRBV12-3 or TRBV12-4, with TRBD1 matching 9 bases. The CDR3 has 13 amino acids. Unmatched junction bases numbered 5, after V lost 8 bases and J lost 4 bases. CDR3: CASHRGLIYGYTF. The CDR3 region has the DNA TGTGCCAGCCACAGGGGGCTTATCTATGGCTACACCTTC.

The chain joins TRBV5-8 to TRBJ2-1, with 9 bases aligning to TRBD2. V dropped 5 bases and J dropped 4; count of bases not matched to a gene: 4. This CDR3 has 14 amino acids. Per germline, CDR1 SGHTS and CDR2 YDEGEE. The CDR3 DNA reads TGTGCCAGCAGGTCCAGCGGGGGGTACAATGAGCAGTTCTTC. This encodes CASRSSGGYNEQFF.

The V and J genes are TRBV15 and TRBJ2-5; 8 positions match TRBD2. After removal of 7 bases from V and 5 bases from J, the junction contained 6 bases not matched to a gene. This CDR3 is 13 amino acids long. Germline assignment: CDR1 LNHNV and CDR2 YYDKDF (reference sequence). The CDR3: CATNSGGRETQYF. CDR3 DNA sequence: TGTGCCACCAACAGCGGGGGTAGGGAGACCCAGTACTTC.

On this clonotype itself: A single base separates this from a much larger clone, so it may be a read error. The CDR3 here is CASSIGTSEGPVNTGELFF. The CDR3 bases are TGTGCCAGCAGCATCGGGACTAGCGAGGGACCAGTCAACACCGGGGAGCTGTTTTTT. This chain connects TRBV6-6 to TRBJ2-2; 10 nucleotides match TRBD2. Germline V gives CDR1 MNHNY, CDR2 SVGAGI (reference sequence). J lost 2 bases, V lost 6 bases, and 15 bases had no gene match. CDR3 size: 19 residues.

This rearrangement joins TRBV24-1 to TRBJ2-1, with D unresolved. Germline-derived CDR1 and CDR2 are KGHDR and SFDVKD. V gave up 2 bases and J gave up 6 bases, with 4 bases separating them. The CDR3 is 12 residues long. CDR3 nucleotides: TGTGCCACCAGTGATTCCCGCAATGAGCAGTTCTTC. It specifies CATSDSRNEQFF.

This clonotype turned up a few times. The rearrangement uses TRBV7-9 and TRBJ1-5, with unresolved D. Germline V gives CDR1 SEHNR, CDR2 FQNEAQ (reference sequence). V lost 5 bases and J 2 bases, leaving 10 bases between the germline ends. This CDR3 region has 14 residues. CDR3 in amino acids: CASSATLGNQPQHF. The DNA for the CDR3 is TGTGCCAGCAGCGCAACCCTGGGCAATCAGCCCCAGCATTTT.

This clonotype was counted between two and nine times. The genes are TRBV7-2 and TRBJ2-5, with 14 bases matching TRBD2. V shed 5 bases, J shed 0 bases, and the junction held 8 bases outside the gene matches. This CDR3 is 18 amino acids long. CDR1 SGHTA and CDR2 FQGNSA come from the germline V gene. Here the CDR3 DNA reads TGTGCCAGCAGCCTGGGACTAGCGGGGGAGATATACCAAGAGACCCAGTACTTC. It specifies CASSLGLAGEIYQETQYF.

The chain carries TRBV7-2 and TRBJ1-6; D gene uncertain. Trimming stripped 2 bases from V and 10 bases from J, with 12 bases between. The CDR3 loop spans 14 amino acids. CDR1 SGHTA and CDR2 FQGNSA come from the germline V gene. CDR3 loop: CASSLRVFGSPLHF. CDR3 in DNA: TGTGCCAGCAGCTTAAGGGTTTTTGGGTCACCCCTCCACTTT.

The chain combines TRBV6-5 with TRBJ1-1; D ambiguous. Trimming removed 4 bases from V and 1 base from J, with 13 bases in between. Germline V gene data show CDR1 as MNHEY and CDR2 as SVGAGI. CDR3 length: 15 residues. The DNA for the CDR3 is TGTGCCAGCAGTTTCGGCCCGGTGTCGAACACTGAAGCTTTCTTT. Translating it yields CASSFGPVSNTEAFF.

V usage is TRBV20-1 and J usage is TRBJ2-1; D unclear. This CDR3 region has 14 residues. The germline V and J ends were trimmed by 5 bases and 2 bases, with 13 bases remaining between them. In germline, CDR1 is DFQATT, CDR2 SNEGSKA (reference sequence). The CDR3 is CSAVPFNPYNEQFF. Written as DNA, the CDR3 is TGCAGTGCTGTACCCTTTAATCCCTACAATGAGCAGTTCTTC.

This clonotype appeared once. The J gene is TRBJ2-5, the V gene TRBV7-4, with 7 bases identical to TRBD1. V lost 6 bases and J lost 3; bases outside the gene matches: 10. Germline lookup yields CDR1 SGHVT and CDR2 SQSDAQ. The CDR3 is 15 residues long. The CDR3: CASSQIGRGKETQYF. The CDR3 DNA reads TGTGCCAGCAGTCAAATCGGCAGGGGGAAAGAGACCCAGTACTTC.